The 10 T cell receptor beta chains below were found in one sample sequenced in a study of blood T cell repertoires in COVID-19. Data came from immunoSEQ multiplex PCR; TCRdb stores just in-frame clones and leaves some out. The sample contains 150,000 to 200,000 clones, under 85% of which appear only once. Sequenced material: peripheral blood. These receptors all stem from a woman aged 70-85 years with COVID-19, enrolled during active disease.

V usage is TRBV19 and J usage is TRBJ1-5; 7 bases fit TRBD1. This CDR3 has 16 amino acids. Germline values: CDR1 LNHDA, CDR2 SQIVND (reference sequence). Trimming at V came to 7 bases and at J to 1 base, leaving 10 bases not matched to a gene. The chain's CDR3 is CASTTTGSTSNQPQHF. CDR3 bases: TGTGCCAGTACCACGACAGGGTCGACGAGCAATCAGCCCCAGCATTTT. Complete variable domain (other parts from reference TRBV19 and TRBJ1-5): DGGITQSPKYLFRKEGQNVTLSCEQNLNHDAMYWYRQDPGQGLRLIYYSQIVNDFQKGDIAEGYSVSREKKESFPLTVTSAQKNPTAFYLCASTTTGSTSNQPQHFGDGTRLSIL.

The chain is built from TRBV18 and TRBJ1-1; TRBD1 matches 7 bases. The CDR3 length is 17 residues. The V gene's germline CDR1 is KGHSH and CDR2 LQKENI. Trimming took 0 bases from V and 1 from J; bases not matched to a gene: 8. CDR3 in DNA: TGTGCCAGCTCACCACCGGGACAGCCGAGGGGGAACACTGAAGCTTTCTTT. Amino acids: CASSPPGQPRGNTEAFF.

V usage is TRBV7-9 and J usage is TRBJ2-1, with 11 bases matching TRBD2. Per the germline V gene, CDR1 is SEHNR and CDR2 is FQNEAQ (reference sequence). This CDR3 has 16 amino acids. V dropped 0 bases and J dropped 8; count of bases not matched to a gene: 6. CDR3 loop: CASSLASGRAKDEQFF. CDR3 bases: TGTGCCAGCAGCTTAGCTAGCGGGAGGGCCAAGGATGAGCAGTTCTTC.

The CDR3 is CASSVSSDRQETQYF. The CDR3 DNA reads as TGTGCCAGCAGCGTCTCTAGCGACCGCCAAGAGACCCAGTACTTC. The chain joins TRBV7-9 to TRBJ2-5; D might be TRBD2 (6 bases). V dropped 5 bases and J dropped 1 base, with 14 bases sitting between them. Germline CDR1 and CDR2: SEHNR and FQNEAQ (reference sequence). CDR3 length: 15 residues.

This clone appeared once. The chain recombines TRBV11-2 with TRBJ1-1; tentative D call: TRBD1 (6 bases). The germline V gene encodes CDR1 SGHAT and CDR2 FQNNGV. This CDR3 spans 15 amino acids. V lost 4 bases and J 1 base, leaving 13 bases between the germline ends. The CDR3 is CASSWTSTGNTEAFF. DNA for the CDR3: TGTGCCAGCAGCTGGACCTCGACAGGGAACACTGAAGCTTTCTTT.

The chain couples TRBV18 to TRBJ2-1, with TRBD2 matching 7 bases. The germline gives CDR1 KGHSH, CDR2 LQKENI. J gave up 6 bases and V 3 bases, and 2 bases lay outside the gene matches. The CDR3 extends over 13 amino acids. The CDR3, as DNA: TGTGCCAGCTCACCGTCTAGCGGCAATGAGCAGTTCTTC. Protein: CASSPSSGNEQFF.

V is TRBV7-2 and J is TRBJ1-2; 7 bases map to TRBD1. CDR1 SGHTA and CDR2 FQGNSA come from the germline V gene. CDR3 length equals 14 residues. J lost 7 bases, V lost 4 bases, and 9 bases had no gene match. The CDR3 reads CASSSDRVSGGYTF. The CDR3 bases are TGTGCCAGCAGCTCCGACAGGGTCTCGGGTGGCTACACCTTC.

The J gene is TRBJ2-7, the V gene TRBV9, with TRBD2 as a possible D gene (6 bases). The germline CDR1 and CDR2 sequences are SGDLS and YYNGEE. V was trimmed by 3 bases and J by 5 bases, leaving 21 bases between them. CDR3 size: 16 residues. CDR3 nucleotide sequence: TGTGCCAGCAGCGGTCTATGGGGAGGCCGAGGGGACGAGCAGTACTTC. Protein sequence: CASSGLWGGRGDEQYF.

The chain links TRBV10-2 to TRBJ1-1; D unresolved. The CDR3 loop spans 13 amino acids. V was cut by 8 bases and J by 0 bases, with 10 bases left in between. Germline CDR1 WSHSY, CDR2 SAAADI. DNA for the CDR3: TGCGCCAGCCGCTCTATCATGAACACTGAAGCTTTCTTT. Its translation is CASRSIMNTEAFF.

Only a few counts were recorded for this clone. The chain is built from TRBV10-3 and TRBJ1-3; no reliable D call. Trimming shortened V by 8 bases and J by 0 bases, and 8 bases separated the two germline ends. CDR3 length equals 13 residues. CDR1 and CDR2 (germline): ENHRY, SYGVKD. The CDR3 DNA is TGTGCCATCCGGTCGTACTCTGGAAACACCATATATTTT. It is translated as CAIRSYSGNTIYF.